The rows below give T cell receptor beta chains drawn from one sample of a study of beta chain features in type 1 diabetes. TCRdb's table, derived via immunoSEQ multiplex PCR, lists solely in-frame clones and lacks some. The sample records 630,000 or so clones, around 15% being singletons. Sequencing used naive CD4+ T cells from blood. Receptors originate from a man aged 18 to 30 with type 1 diabetes. The CDR3 runs from the conserved cysteine through the conserved F or W. Each record gives: D gene, clone size, J gene, V gene, CDR3 protein, CDR3 DNA. D genes are given only for firm matches. The size of a clone is reported for some rows only, either as once, few or many, or as a class for expanded clones.

>TRBD1|.|TRBJ1-4|TRBV6-5
CASSYSYRGLNEKLFF
TGTGCCAGCAGTTACTCCTACAGGGGCCTTAATGAAAAACTGTTTTTT
>.|.|TRBJ1-1|TRBV5-4
CASSLASTDTEAFF
TGTGCCAGCAGCTTGGCCTCCACCGACACTGAAGCTTTCTTT
>.|.|TRBJ2-1|TRBV18
CASSLRTLMVDEQFF
TGTGCCAGCTCACTCCGGACCCTAATGGTGGATGAGCAGTTCTTC
>.|.|TRBJ2-6|TRBV7-9
CASSLAASGIDSGANVLTF
TGTGCCAGCAGCTTAGCGGCATCGGGAATTGACTCTGGGGCCAACGTCCTGACTTTC
>.|few|TRBJ2-6|TRBV19
CASSKPGLGANVLTF
TGTGCCAGTTCTAAACCAGGACTTGGGGCCAACGTCCTGACTTTC
>.|.|TRBJ2-2|TRBV9
CASSVFSAGTGELFF
TGTGCCAGCAGCGTCTTTTCCGCTGGCACCGGGGAGCTGTTTTTT
>.|many|TRBJ2-1|TRBV21-1
CASILRPGQGCGEQFF
TGTGCCAGCATCTTACGCCCGGGACAGGGTTGCGGTGAGCAGTTCTTC
>TRBD2|.|TRBJ2-1|TRBV7-9
CASSPTPLAAEYNEQFF
TGTGCCAGCAGCCCGACGCCCCTAGCGGCAGAATACAATGAGCAGTTCTTC
>.|few|TRBJ1-1|TRBV2
CASSEKGRINTEAFF
TGTGCCAGCAGTGAAAAAGGACGGATAAACACTGAAGCTTTCTTT
>.|.|TRBJ2-1|TRBV18
CASSPTLLGYNEQFF
TGTGCCAGCTCACCAACCCTCCTAGGCTACAATGAGCAGTTCTTC
>TRBD1|few|TRBJ1-4|TRBV10-3
CAISLDRVNEKLFF
TGTGCCATCAGTCTCGACAGGGTGAATGAAAAACTGTTTTTT
>.|few|TRBJ2-3|TRBV5-6
CASTGITDTQYF
TGTGCCAGCACAGGGATCACAGATACGCAGTATTTT
>.|few|TRBJ1-1|TRBV18
CASSPSEGTEAFF
TGTGCCAGCTCACCATCGGAGGGGACTGAAGCTTTCTTT
>TRBD1|few|TRBJ1-5|TRBV4-1
CASSQGTGLWSLPQHF
TGCGCCAGCAGCCAGGGGACAGGGCTTTGGAGTTTGCCCCAGCATTTT
>TRBD1|.|TRBJ2-7|TRBV2
CASSLQGAGDEQYF
TGTGCCAGCAGCCTACAGGGGGCGGGCGACGAGCAGTACTTC
>.|few|TRBJ1-2|TRBV30
CAWSVRPVGVYGYTF
TGTGCCTGGAGTGTACGGCCCGTAGGAGTCTATGGCTACACCTTC
>.|.|TRBJ1-6|TRBV28
CASTSRGAHNSPLHF
TGTGCCAGCACCAGTCGGGGGGCGCATAATTCACCCCTCCACTTT
>.|few|TRBJ1-5|TRBV27
CASSLTPPGGEQPQHF
TGTGCCAGCAGTTTAACTCCCCCCGGGGGCGAGCAGCCCCAGCATTTT
>TRBD1|.|TRBJ2-3|TRBV7-9
CASSDTGGEDTQYF
TGTGCCAGCAGCGACACAGGGGGCGAAGATACGCAGTATTTT
>TRBD2|.|TRBJ2-7|TRBV27
CASARGGAGRGGSEQYF
TGTGCCAGCGCAAGAGGTGGCGCAGGGCGGGGGGGCAGCGAGCAGTACTTC
>TRBD1|.|TRBJ2-3|TRBV29-1
CSVSRKGTGGTDTQYF
TGCAGCGTTTCAAGGAAGGGGACAGGGGGCACAGATACGCAGTATTTT
>.|few|TRBJ2-3|TRBV4-1
CASSQDQGRDTQYF
TGCGCCAGCAGCCAAGACCAGGGCAGAGATACGCAGTATTTT
>.|.|TRBJ2-2|TRBV7-9
CASSLVSGELFF
TGTGCCAGCAGCTTGGTGTCTGGGGAGCTGTTTTTT
>TRBD1|.|TRBJ1-2|TRBV7-2
CASSLVLGTDYGYTF
TGTGCCAGCAGCTTAGTGCTGGGGACAGACTATGGCTACACCTTC
>.|few|TRBJ1-5|TRBV29-1
CSVGGGNQPQHF
TGCAGCGTCGGGGGTGGCAATCAGCCCCAGCATTTT
>.|.|TRBJ2-1|TRBV6-5
CATRGRLGVKFF
TGTGCCACCAGGGGCAGGCTGGGGGTGAAGTTCTTC
>TRBD2|few|TRBJ2-2|TRBV27
CASSLFWTSGSGVGELFF
TGTGCCAGCAGTTTATTCTGGACTAGCGGGAGCGGGGTAGGGGAGCTGTTTTTT
>TRBD1|.|TRBJ1-5|TRBV6-6
CASSSTGAGNQPQHF
TGTGCCAGCAGTTCGACAGGGGCTGGAAATCAGCCCCAGCATTTT
>.|few|TRBJ2-3|TRBV5-1
CASSLGYRQTDTQYF
TGCGCCAGCAGCTTGGGATATCGGCAAACAGATACGCAGTATTTT
>.|few|TRBJ1-1|TRBV29-1
CSVKKRTALTEAFF
TGCAGCGTCAAAAAAAGGACGGCCCTCACTGAAGCTTTCTTT
>TRBD2|.|TRBJ2-1|TRBV7-3
CASSLKGTSGGNEQFF
TGTGCCAGCAGCTTAAAAGGGACTAGCGGTGGAAATGAGCAGTTCTTC
>TRBD1|few|TRBJ1-1|TRBV6-5
CASSYHGTGASEAFF
TGTGCCAGCAGTTACCATGGTACAGGGGCTTCTGAAGCTTTCTTT
>.|.|TRBJ1-4|TRBV28
CASSVNEKLFF
TGTGCCAGCAGTGTTAATGAAAAACTGTTTTTT
>.|few|TRBJ1-4|TRBV4-3
CASSQDGAGREKLFF
TGCGCCAGCAGCCAAGATGGGGCAGGGAGGGAAAAACTGTTTTTT
>TRBD2|.|TRBJ2-1|TRBV7-2
CASSYSGGGSYNEQFF
TGTGCCAGCAGCTATTCGGGGGGAGGCTCCTACAATGAGCAGTTCTTC
>.|.|TRBJ1-5|TRBV29-1
CSVGNRDNQPQHF
TGCAGCGTTGGGAACAGGGATAATCAGCCCCAGCATTTT
>TRBD1|.|TRBJ1-1|TRBV18
CASSPGTGGTEAFF
TGTGCCAGCTCCCCCGGGACAGGGGGAACTGAAGCTTTCTTT
>TRBD1|few|TRBJ1-1|TRBV6-6
CASSPVPDRGLTSGGF
TGTGCCAGCAGCCCCGTACCCGACAGGGGTCTAACCTCGGGAGGATTT
>.|.|TRBJ2-7|TRBV20-1
CSAWSYEQYF
TGCAGTGCCTGGTCCTACGAGCAGTACTTC
>TRBD2|.|TRBJ2-1|TRBV9
CASSVGLGLPGIEQFF
TGTGCCAGCAGCGTGGGATTGGGACTACCCGGGATTGAGCAGTTCTTC
>TRBD2|few|TRBJ2-1|TRBV9
CASSVALAGVNEQFF
TGTGCCAGCAGCGTAGCCCTAGCGGGGGTTAATGAGCAGTTCTTC
>.|few|TRBJ2-2|TRBV30
CAWSRNTGELFF
TGTGCCTGGAGTAGGAACACCGGGGAGCTGTTTTTT
>.|few|TRBJ1-5|TRBV6-5
CASSYQQGHQPQHF
TGTGCCAGCAGTTACCAACAGGGTCACCAGCCCCAGCATTTT